The 27 T cell receptor beta chains in this list originate from one sample, sequenced in a study of OX40 agonist ivuxolimab in advanced cancers. Assay used: immunoSEQ multiplex PCR; TCRdb lists only in-frame clones, some missing. The sample lists more than 70,000 clones; about 89% were seen once. This material consisted of CD4+ or CD8+ T cells sorted from blood, taken in a trial of the OX40 agonist ivuxolimab. These receptors were taken from an adult with an advanced solid tumor such as melanoma, head and neck, liver or kidney cancer.

V gene TRBV11-3 combines with J gene TRBJ2-5; D ambiguous. Trimming pared 1 base from V and 5 bases from J, leaving 8 bases between. This CDR3 has 13 residues. The germline V gene encodes CDR1 SGHNT and CDR2 YENEEA. CDR3 sequence: CASSLVNSETQYF. The CDR3 bases are TGTGCCAGCAGCTTAGTCAATTCGGAGACCCAGTACTTC.

The genes are TRBV5-1 and TRBJ2-3; D remains unclear. V was pared by 0 bases and J by 1 base, with 9 bases between. The CDR3 totals 15 residues. The germline V gene encodes CDR1 SGHRS and CDR2 YFSETQ. CDR3 coding DNA: TGCGCCAGCAGCTTGGCCCCAGCGCGCACAGATACGCAGTATTTT. This encodes CASSLAPARTDTQYF.

The chain joins TRBV7-2 to TRBJ2-7; 8 bases are a match to TRBD2. CDR1 and CDR2 from the germline V gene are SGHTA and FQGNSA. V trimming: 4 bases; J trimming: 5 bases; junction bases outside the gene matches: 7. The CDR3 totals 14 residues. Here the CDR3 reads CASSSPGLVHEQYF. DNA of the CDR3: TGTGCCAGCAGCTCACCGGGACTAGTCCACGAGCAGTACTTC.

The chain combines TRBV21-1 with TRBJ1-1; the table's D call TRBD1 went unverified against the DNA. TRBV21-1 is flagged as a pseudogene. The length of the CDR3 is 13 residues. The CDR3 DNA reads TGTGCCAGCCCCCAGGCCAGGGTGGCTGAAGCTTTCTTT. Protein product: CASPQARVAEAFF.

This chain's CDR3 is CASSWAGTGVPYEQYF. The CDR3 DNA reads TGTGCCAGCAGCTGGGCCGGGACAGGGGTTCCCTACGAGCAGTACTTC. V usage is TRBV5-4 and J usage is TRBJ2-7, with TRBD1 identical over 10 bases. V shed 3 bases, J shed 2 bases, and the junction held 8 bases outside the gene matches. Germline V CDR1 and CDR2: SGHNT, YYREEE (reference sequence). CDR3 length equals 16 residues. Looking up the rest from reference TRBV5-4 and TRBJ2-7 gives the full variable domain: ETGVTQSPTHLIKTRGQQVTLRCSSQSGHNTVSWYQQALGQGPQFIFQYYREEENGRGNFPPRFSGLQFPNYSSELNVNALELDDSALYLCASSWAGTGVPYEQYFGPGTRLTVT.

J is TRBJ1-5 and V is TRBV19; D call uncertain. This CDR3 comprises 14 residues. V was clipped by 5 bases and J by 4 bases, with 12 bases between them. Germline-derived CDR1 and CDR2 are LNHDA and SQIVND (reference sequence). Written as DNA, the CDR3 is TGTGCCAGTAGTTTACGGGAAGGGAATCAGCCCCAGCATTTT. It yields the protein CASSLREGNQPQHF.

The chain links TRBV27 to TRBJ1-2, with 10 bases fitting TRBD1. This CDR3 contains 15 residues. The V segment lost 6 bases and the J segment 3 bases; nucleotides outside the gene matches: 7. CDR1 and CDR2 (germline): MNHEY, SMNVEV (reference sequence). CDR3 DNA sequence: TGTGCCAGCAGAAGACAGGGGGCGCAGGACTATGGCTACACCTTC. This codes for CASRRQGAQDYGYTF.

J is TRBJ2-3 and V is TRBV4-2, with D possibly being TRBD1 (5 bases). The germline V gene has CDR1 LGHNA and CDR2 YNFKEQ. V was clipped by 4 bases and J by 0 bases, with 8 bases between them. The CDR3 consists of 14 residues. The CDR3 sequence is CASSRGLSTDTQYF. The CDR3 bases are TGTGCCAGCAGCCGGGGCCTAAGCACAGATACGCAGTATTTT.

The chain carries TRBV5-1 and TRBJ2-3; 9 bases align to TRBD1. V trimming: 4 bases; J trimming: 6 bases; junction bases outside the gene matches: 9. The CDR3 consists of 15 residues. From germline, CDR1 is SGHRS and CDR2 YFSETQ. In DNA, the CDR3 is TGCGCCAGCAGCCGACAGGGGGACGGGGCGGATACGCAGTATTTT. It is translated as CASSRQGDGADTQYF. The full variable domain, its missing parts supplied by reference TRBV5-1 and TRBJ2-3, is KAGVTQTPRYLIKTRGQQVTLSCSPISGHRSVSWYQQTPGQGLQFLFEYFSETQRNKGNFPGRFSGRQFSNSRSEMNVSTLELGDSALYLCASSRQGDGADTQYFGPGTRLTVL.

The chain is built from TRBV4-3 and TRBJ2-7, with D maybe TRBD2 (6 bases). Between the trimmed V and J ends, which lost 0 bases and 7 bases, there was a span of 10 bases. The CDR3 covers 13 residues. The germline gives CDR1 LGHNA, CDR2 YSLEER. CDR3: CASSQDRGREQYF. CDR3 in DNA: TGCGCCAGCAGCCAAGACCGGGGGAGGGAGCAGTACTTC.

The rearrangement uses TRBV6-6 and TRBJ2-3, with 9 bases that match TRBD2. J lost 5 bases, V lost 4 bases, and 7 bases had no gene match. CDR1 and CDR2 (germline): MNHNY, SVGAGI (reference sequence). The CDR3 covers 15 residues. This CDR3 reads CASSSKVAGEDTQYF. As DNA, the CDR3 is TGTGCCAGCAGTTCTAAGGTAGCGGGAGAAGATACGCAGTATTTT.

The gene calls are TRBV10-3 and TRBJ1-1; no reliable D call. The length of the CDR3 is 15 residues. The V end was cut by 6 bases, the J end by 1 base, with 15 bases between. Germline loops: CDR1 ENHRY, CDR2 SYGVKD. The CDR3 DNA follows: TGTGCCATCAGCGGGCAACTAGCGGGGAACACTGAAGCTTTCTTT. Translation: CAISGQLAGNTEAFF.

The chain links TRBV2 to TRBJ2-5; TRBD2 aligns across 7 bases. This CDR3 spans 14 amino acids. With V trimmed by 5 bases and J by 4 bases, 7 bases remained unmatched. Germline CDR1 and CDR2: SNHLY and FYNNEI. The CDR3 is CASSPNTGGETQYF. CDR3 nucleotides: TGTGCCAGCAGTCCTAACACGGGAGGAGAGACCCAGTACTTC. Filled out from reference TRBV2 and TRBJ2-5, the complete variable domain reads EPEVTQTPSHQVTQMGQEVILRCVPISNHLYFYWYRQILGQKVEFLVSFYNNEISEKSEIFDDQFSVERPDGSNFTLKIRSTKLEDSAMYFCASSPNTGGETQYFGPGTRLLVL.

The chain carries TRBV15 and TRBJ2-1; D ambiguous. Trimming pared 0 bases from V and 4 bases from J, leaving 10 bases between. This CDR3 contains 15 residues. The germline CDR1 and CDR2 sequences are LNHNV and YYDKDF (reference sequence). The CDR3 nucleotides read TGTGCCACCAGCAGAGAGTTCGGTGTGTACAATGAGCAGTTCTTC. Its protein is CATSREFGVYNEQFF. Complete variable domain (other parts from reference TRBV15 and TRBJ2-1): DAMVIQNPRYQVTQFGKPVTLSCSQTLNHNVMYWYQQKSSQAPKLLFHYYDKDFNNEADTPDNFQSRRPNTSFCFLDIRSPGLGDTAMYLCATSREFGVYNEQFFGPGTRLTVL.

The V and J genes are TRBV5-4 and TRBJ2-7; D possibly corresponds to TRBD1 (6 bases). This CDR3 comprises 13 residues. The germline CDR1 and CDR2 sequences are SGHNT and YYREEE (reference sequence). Trimming left V 3 bases short and J 3 bases short, with 10 bases between. This chain's CDR3 is CASSSGQYYEQYF. The DNA of the CDR3 is TGTGCCAGCAGCTCCGGACAGTACTACGAGCAGTACTTC.

This sequence joins TRBV19 and TRBJ2-1; the D gene could be TRBD1 or TRBD2 (7 bases each). This CDR3 contains 13 residues. Trimming left V 7 bases short and J 8 bases short, with 15 bases between. The germline V gene has CDR1 LNHDA and CDR2 SQIVND (reference sequence). The CDR3 DNA is TGTGCCAGTACTGACAGGGCGGGGGATGAGCAGTTCTTC. Translating it yields CASTDRAGDEQFF.

The rearrangement joins TRBV5-4 to TRBJ2-2; TRBD2 agrees at 9 bases. The CDR3 is 16 residues long. Germline assignment: CDR1 SGHNT and CDR2 YYREEE (reference sequence). Trimming took 2 bases from V and 2 from J; bases not matched to a gene: 4. The CDR3 loop is CASSFRTSVNTGELFF. The DNA for the CDR3 is TGTGCCAGCAGCTTTCGGACTAGCGTAAACACCGGGGAGCTGTTTTTT.

The CDR3 region is CASSRTELSINEKLFF. The CDR3 bases are TGTGCCAGTAGCCGGACAGAACTAAGCATTAATGAAAAACTGTTTTTT. The chain employs TRBV19 and TRBJ1-4, with a possible D match to TRBD1 (6 bases). The CDR3 consists of 16 residues. V was pared by 6 bases and J by 4 bases, with 18 bases between. The germline V gene has CDR1 LNHDA and CDR2 SQIVND (reference sequence).

This chain links TRBV18 with TRBJ1-1, with D unclear. The CDR3 covers 12 residues. The V end lost 8 bases, the J end lost 2 bases, and 9 bases lay between the germline ends. CDR1 and CDR2 (germline): KGHSH, LQKENI. CDR3 region: CASSGLNTEAFF. CDR3 nucleotide sequence: TGTGCCAGCAGCGGTCTTAACACTGAAGCTTTCTTT.

The V call is TRBV27, the J call TRBJ2-3, with TRBD1 matching over 9 bases. CDR3 size: 15 residues. Unmatched junction bases numbered 5, after V lost 3 bases and J lost 4 bases. In germline, CDR1 is MNHEY, CDR2 SMNVEV (reference sequence). Here the CDR3 DNA reads TGTGCCAGCAGTTTCTCGACAGGGGGGTCAGATACGCAGTATTTT. It yields the protein CASSFSTGGSDTQYF.

The chain employs TRBV28 and TRBJ1-1, with unresolved D. The CDR3 consists of 15 residues. CDR1 MDHEN and CDR2 SYDVKM come from the germline V gene. The germline V and J ends were trimmed by 3 bases and 1 base, with 12 bases remaining between them. DNA of the CDR3: TGTGCCAGCAGTTTGATTAACAGACAGAACACTGAAGCTTTCTTT. It is translated as CASSLINRQNTEAFF.

The CDR3 bases are TGTGCCAGTAATGGGAATAGCAATCAGCCCCAGCATTTT. Amino acid sequence: CASNGNSNQPQHF. This chain uses TRBV19 with TRBJ1-5; D is unclear. CDR1 is LNHDA, CDR2 SQIVND, per germline (reference sequence). The CDR3 length is 13 residues. V lost 7 bases, J lost 0 bases, and 7 bases lay in between. The full variable domain, completed using reference TRBV19 and TRBJ1-5, is DGGITQSPKYLFRKEGQNVTLSCEQNLNHDAMYWYRQDPGQGLRLIYYSQIVNDFQKGDIAEGYSVSREKKESFPLTVTSAQKNPTAFYLCASNGNSNQPQHFGDGTRLSIL.

The chain is built from TRBV30 and TRBJ2-1, with D maybe TRBD2 (6 bases). The ends were cut back, 2 bases at V and 6 bases at J, with 11 bases in the middle. In germline, CDR1 is GTSNPN, CDR2 SVGIG (reference sequence). The CDR3 runs 13 residues. The CDR3 sequence: CAWSRGGPNEQFF. In nucleotides, the CDR3 is TGTGCCTGGAGTCGAGGAGGGCCCAATGAGCAGTTCTTC.

This clone has only one observation. The V call is TRBV7-3, the J call TRBJ2-3, with 7 bases identical to TRBD2. The CDR3 has 15 amino acids. The junction had 7 bases not matched to a gene; V was cut back by 3 bases and J by 4 bases. Germline values: CDR1 SGHTA, CDR2 FQGTGA. CDR3 bases: TGTGCCAGCAGCTTTGGCGGGAGCCCCCCAGATACGCAGTATTTT. It is translated as CASSFGGSPPDTQYF.

This chain uses TRBV5-4 with TRBJ2-1; 11 nucleotides agree with TRBD2. There are 16 residues in the CDR3. Germline CDR1 SGHNT, CDR2 YYREEE (reference sequence). The trim removed 4 bases at V and 5 bases at J, leaving 8 bases unmatched. The CDR3: CASSQRTSGSNNEQFF. CDR3 nucleotides: TGTGCCAGCAGCCAACGGACTAGCGGGTCAAACAATGAGCAGTTCTTC.

The chain carries TRBV10-3 and TRBJ2-3, with 7 positions matching TRBD2. Germline-derived CDR1 and CDR2 are ENHRY and SYGVKD. CDR3 length equals 14 residues. With V trimmed by 0 bases and J by 4 bases, 1 base remained unmatched. The CDR3, as DNA: TGTGCCATCAGTGAGTCGGCGGGGGCAGATACGCAGTATTTT. Amino acid sequence: CAISESAGADTQYF.

CDR3 protein: CASSLRSEQAQREQYF. CDR3 nucleotides: TGTGCCAGCAGCTTAAGGTCGGAACAGGCCCAACGGGAGCAGTACTTC. V and J are TRBV7-9 and TRBJ2-7; D might be TRBD1 (5 bases). The CDR3 has 16 residues. Germline V gene sequence: CDR1 SEHNR, CDR2 FQNEAQ (reference sequence). V gave up 2 bases and J gave up 7 bases, with 21 bases separating them. Filled out from reference TRBV7-9 and TRBJ2-7, the complete variable domain reads DTGVSQNPRHKITKRGQNVTFRCDPISEHNRLYWYRQTLGQGPEFLTYFQNEAQLEKSRLLSDRFSAERPKGSFSTLEIQRTEQGDSAMYLCASSLRSEQAQREQYFGPGTRLTVT.